The present TCR beta chain was sequenced within a study of shared clonotypes between healthy human individuals. Findings and caveats of the study: The represented genetic and exposure-history diversity was limited by the small number of donors.

Concerning this clone: The antigen remains unidentified.

The assay used deep level. Per the original data handling: Sequence data from immunoSEQ were junction-only and lacked quality scores; consequently, filtering differed. TCRdb keeps only in-frame clones here, not all; method: immunoSEQ multiplex PCR. V, J and clone size are taken as reported in that table, and D and trimming were inferred from the DNA itself. The table lists over a million clones, around 78% of them singletons, with under 0.6% in the top ten. J lost 2 bases, V lost 4 bases, and 5 bases had no gene match. CDR1 and CDR2 (germline): SGHTA, FQGNSA. This CDR3 contains 14 residues. This chain uses TRBV7-2 with TRBJ2-7; 7 bases map to TRBD1. The sequenced material came from memory CD4+ T cells from PBMCs. Documented subset: CD45RA-negative fraction. The sequence was obtained from a man aged 18 to 35 in good health. Some clones in this sample may be carry-over from other donors' samples. The CDR3 region has the DNA TGTGCCAGCAGCTCCTCCGGGACAGCCTACGAGCAGTACTTC. Translating gives CASSSSGTAYEQYF.